This T cell receptor beta chain was documented in a study of early T cells in non-severe SARS-CoV-2 infection. In the study overall: Sequencing used unsorted whole-blood bulk RNA, so chains lack pairing. Findings and limits, study-wide: Reliance on VDJdb matching favored anti-spike CD8 responses; private and CD4 specificities were missed.

As regards this clonotype: What it binds is unknown.

Attachment of unique molecular identifiers was made to individual cDNA molecules. One entry per CDR3 protein, called by TCRdb with MiXCR from the 5' RACE reads. This sample has tens of thousands of distinct CDR3 sequences, with more than 10% found just once. The V segment lost 7 bases and the J segment 4 bases; nucleotides outside the gene matches: 6. The germline CDR1 and CDR2 sequences are MNHNY and SVGAGI (reference sequence). The CDR3 contains 14 residues. The chain combines TRBV6-6 with TRBJ2-7; 11 bases are shared with TRBD2. Sequencing was done on a sample of whole blood. This receptor was obtained from an adult who was a healthcare worker with PCR-confirmed SARS-CoV-2 infection or an uninfected control (not recorded which). CDR3 residues: CASILTSGSYEQYF. As DNA, the CDR3 is TGTGCCAGCATTTTAACTAGCGGGAGTTACGAGCAGTACTTC.